Following are 2 T cell receptor beta chains from one sample sequenced in a study of breast tumors, draining lymph nodes, adjacent tissues. Axillary draining lymph nodes of breast cancer patients supplied the node samples. TCRdb ran MiXCR on the multiplex PCR reads and lists one entry per CDR3 protein. The sample yields around 140,000 distinct CDR3 sequences, 20% to 25% seen once. The specimen was axillary lymph node tissue. The receptors were sampled from a female donor with breast cancer. Some clones in this sample may be carry-over from other donors' samples.

CDR3 protein: CATTTTGGGTDTQYF. The CDR3, as DNA: TGTGCCACCACTACAACAGGGGGCGGAACAGATACGCAGTATTTT. V usage is TRBV5-6 and J usage is TRBJ2-3; 9 nucleotides agree with TRBD1. The CDR3 is 15 amino acids. The V gene's germline CDR1 is SGHDT and CDR2 YYEEEE. V trimming: 9 bases; J trimming: 3 bases; junction bases outside the gene matches: 11.

This clonotype was seen many times. The genes are TRBV20-1 and TRBJ1-6; 8 nucleotides agree with TRBD1. Germline-derived CDR1 and CDR2 are DFQATT and SNEGSKA (reference sequence). V gave up 6 bases and J gave up 10 bases; unmatched junction bases: 8. The CDR3 loop spans 13 amino acids. The DNA for the CDR3 is TGCAGTGCCCGACAGGGGAGGGGGTCACCCCTCCACTTT. Protein: CSARQGRGSPLHF.